This TCR beta chain was captured by sequencing in a study of molecular identifiers for immune sequencing clone quantification. Study outcomes and limitations: Barcodes shared by identical TCR molecules could lead to underestimated sizes of highly expanded clones.

Bulk TCR libraries were made with methods that had been previously described and with listed TCR primers. TCRdb fed the PCR reads into MiXCR, producing one record per CDR3 protein. The sample has about 500,000 distinct CDR3 sequences, about a fifth seen once; the top ten hold roughly 0.81%. This clonotype was found many times. Antigen: not known. Source material for naive CD8 libraries was about 19,000 to 1,000,000 sorted cells, with 10%, 30% or 50% RNA. Sample: naive CD8+ T cells from blood, with Jurkat cell RNA spiked in. The subset here: FACS-sorted CD8+CD4-CCR7+CD45RA+ naive T cells. This clonotype was obtained from a human donor in good health. Some libraries in this study had Jurkat cell RNA spiked in.

CDR3 DNA sequence: TGCAGTGCTAGAGATCTCCGGGGAAGCAATCAGCCCCAGCATTTT. Protein sequence: CSARDLRGSNQPQHF. V and J are TRBV20-1 and TRBJ1-5; D is uncertain. The V and J ends lost 0 bases and 1 base respectively, with 10 bases between them. The germline V gene has CDR1 DFQATT and CDR2 SNEGSKA (reference sequence). The CDR3 extends over 15 amino acids.